The clone carrying this TCR beta chain was detected only once. The data originate from a study of control samples from healthy donors and cancer patients. Trimming removed 2 bases from V and 9 bases from J; junction bases left unmatched: 3. Germline V gene lookup returns CDR1 SGHRS and CDR2 YFSETQ. The CDR3 runs to 14 residues. Only in-frame clones appear in the TCRdb table, and some are missing; sequencing was by immunoSEQ multiplex PCR. The table lists 150,000 to 200,000 clones, 90% of them singletons. The sequenced sample consisted of blood. This TCR came from a woman aged 50 to 65 in good health. The chain couples TRBV5-1 to TRBJ2-2, with 11 bases aligning to TRBD1. The CDR3 bases are TGCGCCAGCAGCTTAGGACAGGGGGCTTGGGAGCTGTTTTTT. Its protein is CASSLGQGAWELFF.